Shown below are 8 T cell receptor beta chains from a single sample sequenced in a study of siplizumab effects on memory and regulatory T cells (dated by TCRdb to about 2019). The method behind the library was the immunoSEQ multiplex PCR assay. TCRdb mirrors the immuneACCESS table, restricted to in-frame sequences. Some clones are absent from its copies; in checked studies, under half trace to an unresolved V gene, and the reason for the others is unknown. Here the sample has more than 95,000 clones; roughly 94% occur a single time. The top ten constitute approximately 1.8% of the sample. Source material: non-Treg CD4+ T cells sorted from blood. Taken with the paper, the label for cell subset or site translates to: FACS-sorted unstimulated CD4+ non-regulatory T cells. The receptor set was obtained from a human donor in good health.

This clone appeared a single time. The rearrangement links TRBV4-1 to TRBJ2-3; D is unresolved. Between the trimmed V and J ends, which lost 4 bases and 3 bases, there was a span of 11 bases. The germline CDR1 and CDR2 sequences are MGHRA and YSYEKL. CDR3 length: 14 residues. This CDR3 is CASSPWATTDTQYF. CDR3 bases: TGCGCCAGCAGCCCCTGGGCGACTACAGATACGCAGTATTTT.

The chain recombines TRBV10-3 with TRBJ2-2; 9 nucleotides agree with TRBD2. The CDR3 is 15 amino acids. Trimming at V came to 7 bases and at J to 2 bases, leaving 5 bases not matched to a gene. CDR1 and CDR2 from the germline V gene are ENHRY and SYGVKD. CDR3 DNA sequence: TGTGCCATCATGCAGCGGGGGGCAAACACCGGGGAGCTGTTTTTT. Protein product: CAIMQRGANTGELFF.

This chain uses TRBV18 with TRBJ2-7, with 9 bases aligning to TRBD2. CDR3 length equals 14 residues. Germline V CDR1 and CDR2: KGHSH, LQKENI. V trimming: 2 bases; J trimming: 3 bases; junction bases outside the gene matches: 2. The CDR3 spells CASSPKREDYEQYF. The CDR3 bases are TGTGCCAGCTCACCAAAGCGGGAGGACTACGAGCAGTACTTC.

This clone has just one count. This chain uses TRBV6-5 with TRBJ2-7, with D tentatively TRBD1 (5 bases). V was clipped by 0 bases and J by 7 bases, with 16 bases between them. The germline gives CDR1 MNHEY, CDR2 SVGAGI. The CDR3 sequence is 15 residues long. This chain's CDR3 is CASSYSIGAALEQYF. For the CDR3, the DNA is TGTGCCAGCAGTTACTCGATTGGGGCCGCATTAGAGCAGTACTTC.

The genes are TRBV7-6 and TRBJ2-7; D remains unclear. Trimming left V 1 base short and J 5 bases short, with 3 bases between. The length of the CDR3 is 11 residues. Germline V gene data show CDR1 as SGHVS and CDR2 as FNYEAQ. DNA for the CDR3: TGTGCCAGCAGCTTAGACCACGAGCAGTACTTC. Translating it yields CASSLDHEQYF.

The rearrangement uses TRBV4-1 and TRBJ1-5; no firm D call. CDR1 is MGHRA and CDR2 is YSYEKL in the germline V gene. Trimming removed 4 bases from V and 0 bases from J, with 4 bases in between. The CDR3 runs to 13 residues. The CDR3 reads CASSLVSNQPQHF. The CDR3 region has the DNA TGCGCCAGCAGCCTAGTTAGCAATCAGCCCCAGCATTTT.

This chain links TRBV6-1 with TRBJ2-3; no firm D call. CDR3 length: 12 amino acids. CDR1 and CDR2 from the germline V gene are MNHNS and SASEGT. V lost 2 bases, J lost 9 bases, and 9 bases lay in between. The CDR3 sequence: CASSESLKTQYF. The CDR3 bases are TGTGCCAGCAGTGAATCATTGAAGACGCAGTATTTT.

CDR3 amino acids: CASSQGLFTSYEQYF. CDR3 DNA sequence: TGTGCCAGCTCCCAGGGCCTCTTTACCTCCTACGAGCAGTACTTC. This chain links TRBV27 with TRBJ2-7, with D perhaps matching TRBD1 (5 bases). Trimming left V 8 bases short and J 0 bases short, with 17 bases between. The CDR3 has 15 amino acids. CDR1 MNHEY and CDR2 SMNVEV come from the germline V gene (reference sequence).